These T cell receptor beta chains were read from a single sample in a study of human T cells and chemical hapten exposure. TCRdb re-called the RACE reads with MiXCR, one entry per CDR3 protein. This repertoire shows roughly 100,000 distinct CDR3 sequences, 8% to 10% found once; its top ten account for approximately 3.9%. Source: whole blood, taken in connection with sensitization to the hapten diphenylcyclopropenone (DPC). Every receptor here comes from a woman in her 40s with alopecia areata. Some clones in this sample may be carry-over from other donors' samples. Each CDR3 is given with its conserved first and last residue. A D gene is named only where the DNA matches it firmly. Size values are once, few and many counts, or a class for expanded clones, and some rows have none.

j_call	clone_size	d_call	v_call	cdr3_nt	cdr3_aa
TRBJ1-1	few	.	TRBV7-3	TGTGCCAGCAGCCAGACGGACCGCTCCCACTTTTATTTCTTT	CASSQTDRSHFYFF
TRBJ2-2	.	TRBD1	TRBV19	TGTGCCAGTAGTATAGATGGGACAGCCTCGAGCACCGGGGAGCTGTTTTTT	CASSIDGTASSTGELFF
TRBJ2-1	few	TRBD2	TRBV27	TGTGCCAGCAGTACTAGCGTCCCAGGGGTGGTAGCGGGAAGCTCCTACAATGAGCAGTTCTTC	CASSTSVPGVVAGSSYNEQFF
TRBJ1-1	many	TRBD1	TRBV2	TGTGCCAGCAGTGACCAACCACAGGGGATGAACACTGAAGCTTTCTTT	CASSDQPQGMNTEAFF
TRBJ2-7	.	.	TRBV11-2	TGTGCCAGCAGCTTAGCGGCAGGGGCTACCTACGAGCAGTACTTC	CASSLAAGATYEQYF
TRBJ2-7	few	.	TRBV7-2	TGTGCCAGCAGCTTAGATTACAGTCGGTACGAGCAGTACTTC	CASSLDYSRYEQYF
TRBJ1-1	many	.	TRBV11-2	TGTGCCAGCAGCTTAGGCCCAATGAACACTGAAGCTTTCTTT	CASSLGPMNTEAFF
TRBJ2-7	.	TRBD1	TRBV29-1	TGCAGCGTTGAAGTGACAGGGGGCAGCACGTACGAGCAGTACTTC	CSVEVTGGSTYEQYF
TRBJ2-2	many	.	TRBV6-5	TGTGCCAGCAGTTCCGAACTGACCGGGGAGCTGTTTTTT	CASSSELTGELFF
TRBJ1-1	many	.	TRBV9	TGTGCCAGCAGCGTAGGGATCCAGGGAGGACGCGGTGAAGCTTTCTTT	CASSVGIQGGRGEAFF
TRBJ1-4	many	.	TRBV6-6	TGTGCCAGCAGTGGGCTTAGGGGGAGGTTAACAACTAATGAAAAACTGTTTTTT	CASSGLRGRLTTNEKLFF
TRBJ2-2	few	.	TRBV4-1	TGCGCCAGCAGCCAAGGAGACTCCACCGGGGAGCTGTTTTTT	CASSQGDSTGELFF
TRBJ1-2	few	TRBD1	TRBV20-1	TGCAGTGCCCCGGGACAGCACTATGGCTACACCTTC	CSAPGQHYGYTF
TRBJ1-1	.	.	TRBV14	TGTGCCAGCAGCCAAGATCCGGGGACGGGGTTGCGGGCTTTCTTT	CASSQDPGTGLRAFF
TRBJ2-7	many	.	TRBV6-2/TRBV6-3	TGTGCCAGCAGTTACTCGAACAGGGGAGGCGACGAGCAGTACTTC	CASSYSNRGGDEQYF
TRBJ2-2	many	.	TRBV7-9	TGTGCCAGCAGCTTAGGCATTGGCGGGGAGCTGTTTTTT	CASSLGIGGELFF
TRBJ2-3	many	TRBD1	TRBV7-8	TGTGCCAGCAGCTCGAGACAGGGAAGGGCAGATACGCAGTATTTT	CASSSRQGRADTQYF
TRBJ1-1	few	TRBD1	TRBV5-1	TGCGCCAGCGGGGCCCTGGGCAGGGGGACTGAAGCTTTCTTT	CASGALGRGTEAFF
TRBJ1-1	few	.	TRBV18	TGTGCCAGCTCACCAGGGACCCAAGGCACTGAAGCTTTCTTT	CASSPGTQGTEAFF
TRBJ2-7	many	TRBD1	TRBV6-1	TGTGCCAGCAGTCTAGAGGGGACAGGGGGCTACGAGCAGTACTTC	CASSLEGTGGYEQYF
TRBJ1-4	many	.	TRBV28	TGTGCCACTGGACGGCCAACCGATGAAAAACTGTTTTTT	CATGRPTDEKLFF
TRBJ2-1	.	.	TRBV7-2	TGTGCCACCGGTCTAAACAGGGAGAATGAGCAGTTCTTC	CATGLNRENEQFF
TRBJ2-2	many	TRBD2	TRBV5-8	TGTGCCAGCAGTATAGCGGGGTCCACCGGGGAGCTGTTTTTT	CASSIAGSTGELFF
TRBJ1-2	.	TRBD1	TRBV7-2	TGTGCCAGCAGCCCTTCCGGGACAGTATATGGCTACACCTTC	CASSPSGTVYGYTF
TRBJ1-1	few	TRBD1	TRBV7-6	TGTGCCAGCAGCTCTAGGACAGGGCGGAACACTGAAGCTTTCTTT	CASSSRTGRNTEAFF
TRBJ2-2	few	TRBD1	TRBV29-1	TGCAGCGCCGGAGGGACAGGGGGTCCCGGGGAGCTGTTTTTT	CSAGGTGGPGELFF
TRBJ2-7	few	TRBD1	TRBV12-3/TRBV12-4	TGTGCCAGCCGAGCCGGGACAGGGAACGAGCAGTACTTC	CASRAGTGNEQYF
TRBJ2-1	few	.	TRBV10-3	TGTGCCATCAGTGGGCAGGAAGAATGGGAATACGATGAGCAGTTCTTC	CAISGQEEWEYDEQFF
TRBJ1-6	many	TRBD1	TRBV4-2	TGTGCCAGCAGCCACCACGCCGGGACAGGGATTTCACCCCTCCACTTT	CASSHHAGTGISPLHF
TRBJ1-1	.	.	TRBV27	TGTGCCAGCAGTCCAGGCCGGGGTGGAACCGGCACTGAAGCTTTCTTT	CASSPGRGGTGTEAFF
TRBJ2-7	many	.	TRBV15	TGTGCCACCAGCAGAGATCTTGCCTACGAGCAGTACTTC	CATSRDLAYEQYF